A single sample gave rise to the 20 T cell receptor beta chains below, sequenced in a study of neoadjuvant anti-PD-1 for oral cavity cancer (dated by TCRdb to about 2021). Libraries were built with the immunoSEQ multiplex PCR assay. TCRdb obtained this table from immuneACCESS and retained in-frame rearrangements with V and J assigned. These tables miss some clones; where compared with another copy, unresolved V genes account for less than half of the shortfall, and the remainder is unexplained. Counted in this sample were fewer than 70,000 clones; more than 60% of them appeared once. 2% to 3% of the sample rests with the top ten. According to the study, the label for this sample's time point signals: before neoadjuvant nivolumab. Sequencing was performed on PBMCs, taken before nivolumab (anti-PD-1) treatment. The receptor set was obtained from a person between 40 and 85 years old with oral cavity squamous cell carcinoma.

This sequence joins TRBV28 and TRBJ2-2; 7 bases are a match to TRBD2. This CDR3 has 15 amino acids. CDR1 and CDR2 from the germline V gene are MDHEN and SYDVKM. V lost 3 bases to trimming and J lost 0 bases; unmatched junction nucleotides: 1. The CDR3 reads CASSFGRTNTGELFF. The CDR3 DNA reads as TGTGCCAGCAGTTTCGGGAGGACGAACACCGGGGAGCTGTTTTTT.

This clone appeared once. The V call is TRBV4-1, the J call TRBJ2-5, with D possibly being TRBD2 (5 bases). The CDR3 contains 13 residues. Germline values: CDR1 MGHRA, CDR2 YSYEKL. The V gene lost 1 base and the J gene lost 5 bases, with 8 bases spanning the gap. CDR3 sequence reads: CASSQGGGETQYF. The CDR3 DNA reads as TGCGCCAGCAGCCAAGGAGGAGGTGAGACCCAGTACTTC.

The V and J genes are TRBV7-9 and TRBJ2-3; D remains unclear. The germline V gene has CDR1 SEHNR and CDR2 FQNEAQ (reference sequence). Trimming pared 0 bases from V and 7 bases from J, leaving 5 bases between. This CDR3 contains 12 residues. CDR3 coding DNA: TGTGCCAGCAGCTTAGCGCTAAATACGCAGTATTTT. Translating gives CASSLALNTQYF.

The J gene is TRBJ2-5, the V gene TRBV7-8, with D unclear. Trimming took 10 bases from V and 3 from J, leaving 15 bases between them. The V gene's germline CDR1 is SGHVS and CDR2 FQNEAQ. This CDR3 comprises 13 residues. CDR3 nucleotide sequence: TGTGCCACCACGCTGGGGTTAAAAGAGACCCAGTACTTC. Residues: CATTLGLKETQYF.

The CDR3 sequence is CASSLDATSGPRYF. The CDR3 DNA follows: TGCGCCAGCAGCTTGGACGCGACTAGCGGGCCCAGGTACTTC. The chain couples TRBV5-1 to TRBJ2-4, with 10 bases aligning to TRBD2. Germline assignment: CDR1 SGHRS and CDR2 YFSETQ. This CDR3 is built from 14 residues. J lost 15 bases, V lost 0 bases, and 9 bases had no gene match. Combining the CDR3 with reference TRBV5-1 and TRBJ2-4 gives the whole variable domain KAGVTQTPRYLIKTRGQQVTLSCSPISGHRSVSWYQQTPGQGLQFLFEYFSETQRNKGNFPGRFSGRQFSNSRSEMNVSTLELGDSALYLCASSLDATSGPRYFGAGTRLSVL.

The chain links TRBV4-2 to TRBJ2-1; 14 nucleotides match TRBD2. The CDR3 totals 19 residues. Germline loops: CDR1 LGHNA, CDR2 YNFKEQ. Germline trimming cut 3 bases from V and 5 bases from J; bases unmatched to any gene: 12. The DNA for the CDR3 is TGTGCCAGCAGCCACCACGGACTAGCGGGAGGCTCGAGGGACAATGAGCAGTTCTTC. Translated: CASSHHGLAGGSRDNEQFF.

This CDR3 reads CASSPVADGEAFF. DNA for the CDR3: TGTGCCAGCTCACCAGTGGCTGACGGTGAAGCTTTCTTT. The rearrangement links TRBV18 to TRBJ1-1, with D hard to call. Germline CDR1 and CDR2: KGHSH and LQKENI. V was trimmed by 2 bases and J by 7 bases, leaving 11 bases between them. This CDR3 comprises 13 residues.

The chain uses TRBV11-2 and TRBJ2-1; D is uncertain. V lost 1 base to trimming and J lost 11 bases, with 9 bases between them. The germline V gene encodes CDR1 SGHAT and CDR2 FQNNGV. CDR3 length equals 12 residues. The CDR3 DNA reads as TGTGCCAGCAGCTTAGGGGTGGGTCAGCAGTTCTTC. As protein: CASSLGVGQQFF.

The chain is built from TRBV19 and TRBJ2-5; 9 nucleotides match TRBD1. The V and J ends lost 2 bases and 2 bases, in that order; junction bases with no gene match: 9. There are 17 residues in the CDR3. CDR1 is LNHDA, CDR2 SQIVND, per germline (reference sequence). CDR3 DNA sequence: TGTGCCAGTAGTATAAAAGCGAGGACAGGGGTTCAAGAGACCCAGTACTTC. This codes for CASSIKARTGVQETQYF.

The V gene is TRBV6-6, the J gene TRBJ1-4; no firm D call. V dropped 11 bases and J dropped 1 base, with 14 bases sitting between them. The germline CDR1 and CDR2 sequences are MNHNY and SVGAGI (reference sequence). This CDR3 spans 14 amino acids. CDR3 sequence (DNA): TGTGCCGGTAAGAAGGTTGGAACTAATGAAAAACTGTTTTTT. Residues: CAGKKVGTNEKLFF.

CDR3 in amino acids: CASSLGGTNQPQHF. CDR3 DNA sequence: TGTGCCAGCAGCTTGGGAGGGACCAATCAGCCCCAGCATTTT. V usage is TRBV5-5 and J usage is TRBJ1-5, with a weak D call TRBD1 (5 bases). Trimming cost V 0 bases and J 3 bases, with 7 bases left between them. Germline V gene lookup returns CDR1 SGHKS and CDR2 YYEKEE (reference sequence). This CDR3 comprises 14 residues.

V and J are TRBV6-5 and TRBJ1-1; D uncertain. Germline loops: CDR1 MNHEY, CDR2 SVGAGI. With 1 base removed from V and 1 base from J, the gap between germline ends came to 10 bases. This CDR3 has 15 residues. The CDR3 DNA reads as TGTGCCAGCAGTTACTGGTCGGGAAGGAACACTGAAGCTTTCTTT. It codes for CASSYWSGRNTEAFF.

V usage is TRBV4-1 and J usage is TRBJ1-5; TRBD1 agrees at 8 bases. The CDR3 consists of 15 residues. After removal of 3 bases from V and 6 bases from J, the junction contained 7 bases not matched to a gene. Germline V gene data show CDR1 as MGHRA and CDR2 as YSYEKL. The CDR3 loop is CASSQGQGAVQPQHF. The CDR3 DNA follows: TGCGCCAGCAGCCAGGGGCAGGGGGCGGTTCAGCCCCAGCATTTT.

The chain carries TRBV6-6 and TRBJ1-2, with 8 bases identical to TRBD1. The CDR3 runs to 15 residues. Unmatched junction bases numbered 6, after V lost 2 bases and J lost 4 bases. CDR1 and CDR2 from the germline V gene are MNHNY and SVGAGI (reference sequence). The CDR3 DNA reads TGTGCCAGCAGTTACCAGCAGGGGGCTTCCTATGGCTACACCTTC. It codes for CASSYQQGASYGYTF.

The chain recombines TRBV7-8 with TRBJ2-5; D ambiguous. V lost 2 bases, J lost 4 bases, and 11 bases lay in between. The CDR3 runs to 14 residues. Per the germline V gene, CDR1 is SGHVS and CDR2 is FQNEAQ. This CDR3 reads CASSLRETGETQYF. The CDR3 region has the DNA TGTGCCAGCAGCTTAAGGGAAACGGGAGAGACCCAGTACTTC.

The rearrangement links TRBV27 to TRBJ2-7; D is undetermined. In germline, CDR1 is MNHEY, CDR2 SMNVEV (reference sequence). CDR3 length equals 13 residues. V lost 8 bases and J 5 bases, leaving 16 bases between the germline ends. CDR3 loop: CASRLKGRNEQYF. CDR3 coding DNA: TGTGCCAGCCGGCTAAAAGGACGGAACGAGCAGTACTTC.

The CDR3 bases are TGTGCCAGCAGTTTAGGGGCGGGAGGGTTCAATGAGCAGTTCTTC. Translated: CASSLGAGGFNEQFF. This chain uses TRBV27 with TRBJ2-1; 9 positions agree with TRBD2. With 2 bases clipped from V and 6 bases from J, the junction kept 5 bases outside the gene matches. Germline V CDR1 and CDR2: MNHEY, SMNVEV (reference sequence). CDR3 length: 15 amino acids.

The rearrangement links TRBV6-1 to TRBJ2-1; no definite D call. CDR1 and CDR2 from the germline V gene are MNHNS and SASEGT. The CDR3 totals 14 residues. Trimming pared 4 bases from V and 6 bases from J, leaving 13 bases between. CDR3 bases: TGTGCCAGCAGTGGAGGCCCCTCTAGCAATGAGCAGTTCTTC. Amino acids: CASSGGPSSNEQFF.

Here the CDR3 reads CASSTTGRYEQYF. For the CDR3, the DNA is TGTGCCAGCAGTACGACAGGCCGCTACGAGCAGTACTTC. V gene TRBV6-6 combines with J gene TRBJ2-7; D perhaps matches TRBD1 (6 bases). The CDR3 has 13 residues. V lost 5 bases, J lost 3 bases, and 11 bases lay in between. CDR1 and CDR2 (germline): MNHNY, SVGAGI (reference sequence).

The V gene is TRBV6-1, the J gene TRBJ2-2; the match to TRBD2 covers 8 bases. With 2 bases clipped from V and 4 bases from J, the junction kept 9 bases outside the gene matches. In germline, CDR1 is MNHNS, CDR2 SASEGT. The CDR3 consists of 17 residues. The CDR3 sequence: CASSERLSGRVTGELFF. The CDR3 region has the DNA TGTGCCAGCAGTGAAAGGCTTTCCGGGAGGGTCACCGGGGAGCTGTTTTTT.